These T cell receptor beta chains were read from a single sample in a study of vaccination and CD4 T cells after COVID-19. Antigens for these TCRs are unknown. Via MiXCR, TCRdb re-called the PCR reads, giving one row per CDR3 protein. The sample holds several thousand distinct CDR3 sequences, 28% seen once. Sequenced material: CD4+ T cells from blood, cultured in vitro. The receptors here all came from a human donor in good health. Both conserved end residues are part of each CDR3. The D gene is left open where the match is weak. Expanded clones are given a class, and other clones once, few, many or no size at all.

v_gene: TRBV19; abundance: .; d_gene: .; j_gene: TRBJ2-3; len: 13; CDR3aa: CASSIAGSDTQYF; CDR3nt: TGTGCCAGTAGTATAGCGGGGTCAGATACGCAGTATTTT
v_gene: TRBV20-1; abundance: .; d_gene: .; j_gene: TRBJ1-1; len: 14; CDR3aa: CSGRAGSMNTEAFF; CDR3nt: TGCAGTGGAAGAGCAGGGTCAATGAACACTGAAGCTTTCTTT
v_gene: TRBV7-2; abundance: .; d_gene: .; j_gene: TRBJ1-1; len: 15; CDR3aa: CASSPRVRGNTEAFF; CDR3nt: TGTGCCAGCAGCCCTAGGGTGAGGGGGAACACTGAAGCTTTCTTT
v_gene: TRBV19; abundance: once; d_gene: .; j_gene: TRBJ2-1; len: 13; CDR3aa: CASSSGIYNEQFF; CDR3nt: TGTGCCAGTAGTAGCGGGATATACAATGAGCAGTTCTTC
v_gene: TRBV7-2; abundance: .; d_gene: .; j_gene: TRBJ1-1; len: 15; CDR3aa: CASSLSGVSNTEAFF; CDR3nt: TGTGCCAGCAGCTTATCCGGGGTCTCGAACACTGAAGCTTTCTTT
v_gene: TRBV6-2/TRBV6-3; abundance: once; d_gene: .; j_gene: TRBJ2-6; len: 14; CDR3aa: CASSYNSGANVLTF; CDR3nt: TGTGCCAGCAGTTACAACTCTGGGGCCAACGTCCTGACTTTC
v_gene: TRBV29-1; abundance: few; d_gene: .; j_gene: TRBJ2-5; len: 13; CDR3aa: CSVEVVSGETQYF; CDR3nt: TGCAGCGTTGAGGTAGTCTCGGGGGAGACCCAGTACTTC
v_gene: TRBV10-3; abundance: few; d_gene: TRBD1; j_gene: TRBJ2-7; len: 14; CDR3aa: CAISGRQGANEQYF; CDR3nt: TGTGCCATCAGTGGGAGACAGGGGGCGAACGAGCAGTACTTC
v_gene: TRBV28; abundance: .; d_gene: .; j_gene: TRBJ2-2; len: 15; CDR3aa: CASLAGSLNTGELFF; CDR3nt: TGTGCCAGTCTGGCAGGTTCTTTGAACACCGGGGAGCTGTTTTTT
v_gene: TRBV21-1; abundance: few; d_gene: .; j_gene: TRBJ2-7; len: 16; CDR3aa: CASSKTPVGTRAEQYF; CDR3nt: TGTGCCAGCAGCAAGACACCTGTGGGGACCAGGGCCGAGCAGTACTTC
v_gene: TRBV7-8; abundance: .; d_gene: .; j_gene: TRBJ2-5; len: 13; CDR3aa: CASSLGGRETQYF; CDR3nt: TGTGCCAGCAGCTTAGGGGGACGCGAGACCCAGTACTTC
v_gene: TRBV4-2; abundance: .; d_gene: TRBD1; j_gene: TRBJ1-5; len: 14; CDR3aa: CASSPQGASGPQHF; CDR3nt: TGTGCCAGCAGCCCCCAGGGGGCCTCTGGTCCCCAGCATTTT
v_gene: TRBV6-2/TRBV6-3; abundance: few; d_gene: .; j_gene: TRBJ1-5; len: 16; CDR3aa: CASSYSTRRAQQPQHF; CDR3nt: TGTGCCAGCAGTTACTCGACTCGCAGGGCGCAACAGCCCCAGCATTTT
v_gene: TRBV7-2; abundance: .; d_gene: .; j_gene: TRBJ1-2; len: 17; CDR3aa: CASSLVSSAGGGGGYTF; CDR3nt: TGTGCCAGCAGCTTAGTGAGCTCGGCAGGAGGGGGGGGCGGCTACACCTTC
v_gene: TRBV24-1; abundance: medium-sized; d_gene: TRBD1; j_gene: TRBJ1-2; len: 16; CDR3aa: CATSDRTGGAGYGYTF; CDR3nt: TGTGCCACCAGTGATAGGACAGGGGGCGCTGGCTATGGCTACACCTTC
v_gene: TRBV7-8; abundance: .; d_gene: .; j_gene: TRBJ2-7; len: 13; CDR3aa: CASSLADSYEQYF; CDR3nt: TGTGCCAGCAGCTTAGCGGACAGCTACGAGCAGTACTTC
v_gene: TRBV19; abundance: few; d_gene: .; j_gene: TRBJ1-2; len: 13; CDR3aa: CASSRTPPEGYTF; CDR3nt: TGTGCCAGTAGCCGCACCCCGCCCGAGGGCTACACCTTC
v_gene: TRBV21-1; abundance: .; d_gene: .; j_gene: TRBJ2-7; len: 11; CDR3aa: CASSREHEQYF; CDR3nt: TGTGCCAGTAGCAGGGAGCACGAGCAGTACTTC
v_gene: TRBV2; abundance: few; d_gene: TRBD1; j_gene: TRBJ1-2; len: 14; CDR3aa: CASSEQGARYGYTF; CDR3nt: TGTGCCAGCAGCGAACAGGGGGCGCGCTATGGCTACACCTTC